This TCR beta chain was sequenced for a study of regulatory T cells in long-lasting Graves disease. Indicated time point: newly diagnosed GD, antithyroid drugs for less than 3 months. The TCR library was made from RNA that had been extracted from PBMCs in TRIzol. Trimming shortened V by 4 bases and J by 0 bases, and 15 bases separated the two germline ends. The germline gives CDR1 MDHEN, CDR2 SYDVKM. The CDR3 has 16 amino acids. This clonotype was seen repeatedly, ten times or more. To make TCR beta libraries, researchers used iRepertoire HTBI primers and Arm-PCR of CDR3 regions. From the multiplex PCR reads, TCRdb called clonotypes with MiXCR, one entry per CDR3 protein. The sample records about 300,000 distinct CDR3 sequences, over 15% being singletons.

This TCR was sampled from a female donor with Graves disease. The chain combines TRBV28 with TRBJ1-1; D is possibly TRBD1 (5 bases). Here the sequenced sample was peripheral blood mononuclear cells (PBMCs), taken at new diagnosis, from a patient treated with antithyroid drugs. The CDR3 protein is CASSYPKGTVNTEAFF. The CDR3 DNA reads TGTGCCAGCAGTTACCCTAAAGGGACGGTGAACACTGAAGCTTTCTTT.